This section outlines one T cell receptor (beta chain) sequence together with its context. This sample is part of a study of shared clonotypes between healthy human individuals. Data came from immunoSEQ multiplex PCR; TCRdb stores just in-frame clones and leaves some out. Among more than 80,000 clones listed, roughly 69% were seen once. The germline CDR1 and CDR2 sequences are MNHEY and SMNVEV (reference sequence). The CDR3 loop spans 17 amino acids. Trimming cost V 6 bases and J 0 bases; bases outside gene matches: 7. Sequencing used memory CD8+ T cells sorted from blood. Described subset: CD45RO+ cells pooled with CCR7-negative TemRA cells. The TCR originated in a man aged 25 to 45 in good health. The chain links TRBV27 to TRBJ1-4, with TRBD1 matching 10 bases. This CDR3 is CASSPRDRGATNEKLFF. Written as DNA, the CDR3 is TGTGCCAGCAGCCCCCGGGACAGGGGTGCAACTAATGAAAAACTGTTTTTT.